Following are 32 T cell receptor beta chains from one sample sequenced in a study of blood T cells in healthy people across ages. The authors ran a second PCR of 7 to 11 cycles using a sample-barcoded 5' primer and a J-beta primer mix. TCRdb fed the 5' RACE reads into MiXCR, producing one record per CDR3 protein. The profile shows some 780,000 distinct CDR3 sequences, around 50% of them singletons. The sample taken for sequencing was blood. These receptors originate from a man aged 40-50 years in good health.

The chain employs TRBV6-6 and TRBJ2-5; possibly TRBD1 for D (6 bases). The CDR3 is 15 amino acids. Germline CDR1 and CDR2: MNHNY and SVGAGI (reference sequence). Trimming removed 6 bases from V and 1 base from J, with 15 bases in between. CDR3 DNA: TGTGCCAGCAGGGACACAGGGTTCATCCAAGAGACCCAGTACTTC. Amino acids: CASRDTGFIQETQYF.

The chain joins TRBV7-2 to TRBJ2-4; D is possibly TRBD1 (5 bases). The CDR3 is made up of 17 amino acids. Germline CDR1 SGHTA, CDR2 FQGNSA. Between the trimmed V and J ends, which lost 0 bases and 6 bases, there was a span of 18 bases. This chain's CDR3 is CASSLAGHVMNGNIQYF. CDR3 sequence (DNA): TGTGCCAGCAGCTTAGCTGGACATGTTATGAACGGAAACATTCAGTACTTC.

This clonotype was seen a few times. The chain employs TRBV20-1 and TRBJ1-2; D is unclear. The V gene lost 4 bases and the J gene lost 8 bases, with 14 bases spanning the gap. Germline assignment: CDR1 DFQATT and CDR2 SNEGSKA (reference sequence). The CDR3 runs 12 residues. CDR3 region: CSANDRRSGYTF. CDR3 DNA: TGCAGTGCTAACGATAGGAGGAGCGGCTACACCTTC.

The gene calls are TRBV7-9 and TRBJ2-1; D is undetermined. The J call could be wrong; TRBJ2-7 is a better fit for the DNA end. The CDR3 loop spans 18 amino acids. Germline CDR1 SEHNR, CDR2 FQNEAQ (reference sequence). CDR3 in amino acids: CASSYIQLDERLYNEQYF. CDR3 bases: TGTGCCAGCAGCTATATCCAACTGGATGAACGCCTTTACAATGAGCAGTACTTC.

The V call is TRBV5-1, the J call TRBJ2-7; 9 bases match TRBD2. The length of the CDR3 is 15 residues. Germline-derived CDR1 and CDR2 are SGHRS and YFSETQ. The junction had 12 bases not matched to a gene; V was cut back by 4 bases and J by 7 bases. CDR3 protein: CASSPLSREGDEQYF. The CDR3 coding sequence is TGCGCCAGCAGCCCACTGTCGCGGGAGGGCGATGAGCAGTACTTC.

This chain connects TRBV28 to TRBJ2-5, with D uncertain. Germline V lookup: CDR1 MDHEN, CDR2 SYDVKM. The CDR3 sequence is 14 residues long. V dropped 4 bases and J dropped 1 base, with 10 bases sitting between them. This CDR3 reads CASSYRGPQETQYF. DNA for the CDR3: TGTGCCAGCAGTTACAGAGGCCCCCAAGAGACCCAGTACTTC.

The CDR3 spells CASSFETGIEDGYTF. In DNA form, the CDR3 reads TGCGCCAGCAGTTTCGAGACAGGGATCGAGGATGGCTACACCTTC. The chain carries TRBV5-1 and TRBJ1-2, with 7 bases that match TRBD1. The CDR3 sequence is 15 residues long. After removal of 5 bases from V and 6 bases from J, the junction contained 13 bases not matched to a gene. Germline V gene lookup returns CDR1 SGHRS and CDR2 YFSETQ.

The rearrangement links TRBV10-2 to TRBJ2-3; tentatively, D is TRBD2 (5 bases). Trimming stripped 4 bases from V and 6 bases from J, with 8 bases between. Germline assignment: CDR1 WSHSY and CDR2 SAAADI. The CDR3 consists of 12 residues. CDR3 DNA: TGCGCCAGCAGTGCAGGCGGGGATACGCAGTATTTT. It translates to CASSAGGDTQYF.

This clonotype was picked up one time. V and J are TRBV4-2 and TRBJ2-1, with TRBD1 matching 9 bases. J was trimmed by 8 bases and V by 2 bases; bases with no gene match: 13. This CDR3 is 17 amino acids long. CDR1 is LGHNA and CDR2 is YNFKEQ in the germline V gene. The DNA for the CDR3 is TGTGCCAGCAGCCAAACCTGGACAGGGGAGATGTCCGATGAGCAGTTCTTC. Its protein is CASSQTWTGEMSDEQFF.

This chain joins TRBV7-2 and TRBJ1-2; D is ambiguous. CDR1 and CDR2 from the germline V gene are SGHTA and FQGNSA. The CDR3 extends over 13 amino acids. Trimming removed 1 base at V and 8 bases at J, with 11 bases between. The CDR3 here is CASSLVQLGGYTF. The CDR3 DNA is TGTGCCAGCAGCTTAGTGCAACTGGGGGGCTACACCTTC.

This clonotype was seen once. The V and J genes are TRBV5-4 and TRBJ1-5; tentative D call: TRBD1 (6 bases). This CDR3 has 12 residues. CDR1 is SGHNT and CDR2 is YYREEE in the germline V gene (reference sequence). With 4 bases removed from V and 6 bases from J, the gap between germline ends came to 8 bases. The CDR3 sequence is CASSRGGQPQHF. The CDR3 coding sequence is TGTGCCAGCAGCCGAGGGGGTCAGCCCCAGCATTTT.

The sample holds many counts of this clonotype. The chain carries TRBV3-1 and TRBJ2-5; D is undetermined. The V gene's germline CDR1 is LGHDT and CDR2 YNNKEL (reference sequence). CDR3 size: 10 residues. Trimming took off 6 bases at V and 4 bases at J, with 3 bases between the two ends. The CDR3 spells CASSRETQYF. CDR3 nucleotides: TGTGCCAGCAGTCGAGAGACCCAGTACTTC.

This clonotype was picked up a small number of times. The V call is TRBV4-2, the J call TRBJ2-7; 7 bases are a match to TRBD2. The ends lost 1 base at V and 1 base at J; junction bases unmatched: 4. Germline assignment: CDR1 LGHNA and CDR2 YNFKEQ. The CDR3 totals 15 residues. CDR3 amino acids: CASSQAGGGSYEQYF. DNA of the CDR3: TGTGCCAGCAGCCAAGCGGGAGGTGGATCCTACGAGCAGTACTTC.

In regard to this clonotype: A much larger clone lies a single base off, so this may be a read error. V gene TRBV7-3 combines with J gene TRBJ2-1; 7 bases agree with TRBD2. The CDR3 totals 15 residues. V lost 1 base and J lost 5; bases outside the gene matches: 5. CDR1 is SGHTA, CDR2 FQGTGA, per germline. DNA for the CDR3: TGTGCCAGCAGCTTAAGACAAGCGGGGCACAATGAGCAGTTCTTC. Residues: CASSLRQAGHNEQFF.

This clonotype has a single count. The chain recombines TRBV5-1 with TRBJ1-4; D is undetermined. The CDR3 covers 15 residues. Trimming took off 0 bases at V and 8 bases at J, with 14 bases between the two ends. Looked up from germline, CDR1 is SGHRS and CDR2 is YFSETQ. CDR3 in amino acids: CASSLEAGGEEKLFF. Written as DNA, the CDR3 is TGCGCCAGCAGCTTGGAAGCGGGAGGAGAGGAAAAACTGTTTTTT.

On this clonotype: The junction does not match germline at one end; this may be a read error. The V call is TRBV20-1, the J call TRBJ2-1; TRBD2 is a possible D gene (5 bases). The J call may be faulty, since TRBJ2-7 better matches the DNA end. CDR3 length equals 14 residues. Per germline, CDR1 DFQATT and CDR2 SNEGSKA (reference sequence). The CDR3: CSAREVRGIGEQYF. DNA of the CDR3: TGCAGTGCCAGAGAGGTCCGGGGTATCGGCGAGCAGTACTTC.

In this sample, this clonotype turned up a few times. The genes are TRBV7-2 and TRBJ2-7; 7 bases are shared with TRBD1. Germline CDR1 is SGHTA and CDR2 is FQGNSA. The CDR3 contains 15 residues. J was trimmed by 3 bases and V by 1 base; bases with no gene match: 6. The CDR3 bases are TGTGCCAGCAGCTTAGTTGGACAGGCTCACTACGAGCAGTACTTC. It codes for CASSLVGQAHYEQYF.

Concerning this clonotype itself: Just one base apart from a much larger clone, this may be a read error. CDR3 coding DNA: TGCAGCGTTGGGGACGGGGGGGCGTACGAGCAGTACTTC. Amino acid sequence: CSVGDGGAYEQYF. The chain uses TRBV29-1 and TRBJ2-5; 8 bases match TRBD2. The J call may be incorrect, as the DNA end agrees better with TRBJ2-7. Germline V gene sequence: CDR1 SQVTM, CDR2 ANQGSEA. This CDR3 has 13 amino acids.

The J gene is TRBJ1-2, the V gene TRBV29-1; 8 bases agree with TRBD1. The V segment lost 6 bases and the J segment 1 base; nucleotides outside the gene matches: 10. This CDR3 spans 15 amino acids. Germline loops: CDR1 SQVTM, CDR2 ANQGSEA. The CDR3 DNA is TGCAGCGTCGCTTCCGGGACAGGCGTTAACTATGGCTACACCTTC. Translating gives CSVASGTGVNYGYTF.

The chain has TRBV5-6 and TRBJ1-2; D possibly corresponds to TRBD1 (5 bases). This CDR3 comprises 15 residues. Germline V gene lookup returns CDR1 SGHDT and CDR2 YYEEEE. The germline V and J ends were trimmed by 4 bases and 0 bases, with 13 bases remaining between them. The CDR3 nucleotides are TGTGCCAGCAGCCCGGGGGGGAGCTCTAACTATGGCTACACCTTC. It encodes CASSPGGSSNYGYTF.

The chain links TRBV3-1 to TRBJ1-2, with D tentatively TRBD1 (5 bases). V was clipped by 2 bases and J by 9 bases, with 16 bases between them. The CDR3 spans 14 residues. Germline values: CDR1 LGHDT, CDR2 YNNKEL (reference sequence). CDR3 DNA sequence: TGTGCCAGCAGCCAATGGGACGGCCTCCCGAGCTACACCTTC. This encodes CASSQWDGLPSYTF.

The chain employs TRBV12-3 or TRBV12-4 and TRBJ2-7; TRBD2 agrees at 10 bases. J was trimmed by 3 bases and V by 5 bases; bases with no gene match: 7. The CDR3 extends over 15 amino acids. CDR3 nucleotide sequence: TGTGCCAGCAGTCAAAGCGGGAGGGCCTTCTACGAGCAGTACTTC. It yields the protein CASSQSGRAFYEQYF.

The V gene is TRBV7-2, the J gene TRBJ2-7; TRBD1 might be the D (5 bases). In germline, CDR1 is SGHTA, CDR2 FQGNSA. The CDR3 runs to 14 residues. V lost 6 bases and J 3 bases, leaving 15 bases between the germline ends. The CDR3 reads CASRGVGSVYEQYF. As DNA, the CDR3 is TGTGCCAGCAGAGGGGTGGGGTCGGTCTACGAGCAGTACTTC.

This clonotype has only one observation. The rearrangement uses TRBV3-1 and TRBJ2-5; TRBD2 aligns across 13 bases. The CDR3 has 20 residues. The V and J ends lost 0 bases and 4 bases, in that order; junction bases with no gene match: 14. Germline loops: CDR1 LGHDT, CDR2 YNNKEL (reference sequence). The CDR3 nucleotides are TGTGCCAGCAGCCAAGACCTACGATGGACTAGCGGGAGTTTGGGAGAGACCCAGTACTTC. Its protein is CASSQDLRWTSGSLGETQYF.

This chain joins TRBV5-5 and TRBJ1-4, with unresolved D. V lost 2 bases, J lost 6 bases, and 11 bases lay in between. The CDR3 covers 14 residues. CDR1 and CDR2 from the germline V gene are SGHKS and YYEKEE (reference sequence). CDR3 region: CASSLSTSDEKLFF. In nucleotides, the CDR3 is TGTGCCAGCAGCTTAAGTACAAGTGATGAAAAACTGTTTTTT.

V gene TRBV7-2 combines with J gene TRBJ2-5; D unclear. With the DNA end fitting TRBJ2-7 better, the J assignment may be wrong. The CDR3 runs 15 residues. Germline-derived CDR1 and CDR2 are SGHTA and FQGNSA. The DNA for the CDR3 is TGTGCCAGCAGCTTCCAGGACGGGCCCGGTTACGAGCAGTACTTC. This codes for CASSFQDGPGYEQYF.

This clonotype was counted a few times. This chain joins TRBV20-1 and TRBJ2-3; either TRBD1 or TRBD2 may fit D (5 bases each). CDR1 and CDR2 (germline): DFQATT, SNEGSKA (reference sequence). The V end was cut by 6 bases, the J end by 6 bases, with 19 bases between. The CDR3 is made up of 14 amino acids. The CDR3 protein is CSAPGPLGADTQYF. As DNA, the CDR3 is TGCAGTGCACCGGGACCTCTTGGGGCGGATACGCAGTATTTT.

The V gene is TRBV6-6, the J gene TRBJ1-1; D is ambiguous. Germline values: CDR1 MNHNY, CDR2 SVGAGI (reference sequence). Between the trimmed V and J ends, which lost 0 bases and 4 bases, there was a span of 12 bases. This CDR3 spans 15 amino acids. The CDR3 nucleotides are TGTGCCAGCAGTTACTCGAGGTCAGCTAGCACTGAAGCTTTCTTT. Translating gives CASSYSRSASTEAFF.

This clonotype was seen a few times. The V and J genes are TRBV10-3 and TRBJ2-3, with D perhaps TRBD1 or TRBD2 (6 bases each). V was shortened by 6 bases and J by 6 bases, with 16 bases between the two germline ends. The V gene's germline CDR1 is ENHRY and CDR2 SYGVKD. This CDR3 comprises 14 residues. In DNA, the CDR3 is TGTGCCATCAGACAGGCCCAAGGGGGGGATACGCAGTATTTT. This sequence encodes CAIRQAQGGDTQYF.

This clonotype was counted a few times. The rearrangement uses TRBV11-2 and TRBJ2-6; D not resolved. The CDR3 contains 16 residues. Trimming removed 0 bases from V and 2 bases from J, with 8 bases in between. In germline, CDR1 is SGHAT, CDR2 FQNNGV. The DNA of the CDR3 is TGTGCCAGCAGCTTAGATGGAGTGGCTGGGGCCAACGTCCTGACTTTC. Encoded protein: CASSLDGVAGANVLTF.

This chain joins TRBV29-1 and TRBJ1-2, with a tentative D call TRBD1 (6 bases). CDR3 size: 13 residues. CDR1 is SQVTM, CDR2 ANQGSEA, per germline. For the CDR3, the DNA is TGCGGAGTTTTACCAGGGGAGGGCTATGGCTACACCTTC. It is translated as CGVLPGEGYGYTF.

In its sample, this clonotype was seen a few times. The rearrangement joins TRBV6-5 to TRBJ1-6; 8 bases are shared with TRBD1. Germline assignment: CDR1 MNHEY and CDR2 SVGAGI. The length of the CDR3 is 15 residues. Trimming cost V 6 bases and J 7 bases; bases outside gene matches: 8. The CDR3 nucleotides read TGTGCCAGCAGCACGGACAGGGCTGAGAATTCACCCCTCCACTTT. It is translated as CASSTDRAENSPLHF.